A selection of T cell receptor beta chains follows, all from one sample in a study of shared clonotypes between healthy human individuals. TCRdb's table, derived via immunoSEQ multiplex PCR, lists solely in-frame clones and lacks some. Among about 680,000 clones listed, 60% to 75% were seen once. Specimen: memory CD4+ T cells sorted from blood. These receptors all come from a woman in her twenties or thirties in good health. Both conserved end residues are part of each CDR3. The D gene is left open where the match is weak. Clone size is shown for a subset of rows, as once, few, many or a class of expanded clone.

17 NA TRBJ2-3 TRBD2 TRBV18 CASSRRKREMSTDTQYF TGTGCCAGCTCACGCCGAAAGCGGGAGATGAGCACAGATACGCAGTATTTT
16 NA TRBJ2-5 TRBD2 TRBV5-1 CASSLASGRDVRTQYF TGCGCCAGCAGCTTGGCTAGCGGGAGGGACGTAAGGACCCAGTACTTC
14 NA TRBJ2-5 NA TRBV2 CASSGQGFSETQYF TGTGCCAGCAGTGGTCAGGGGTTCTCAGAGACCCAGTACTTC
13 NA TRBJ1-2 TRBD1 TRBV5-4 CASSPLDRALSTF TGTGCCAGCAGCCCCCTTGACAGGGCCTTAAGCACCTTC
14 NA TRBJ2-5 NA TRBV7-9 CASSPQSGQETQYF TGTGCCAGCAGCCCCCAATCGGGGCAAGAGACCCAGTACTTC
13 once TRBJ2-5 NA TRBV28 CASSPRGEETQYF TGTGCCAGCAGCCCCCGCGGGGAAGAGACCCAGTACTTC
14 once TRBJ1-5 NA TRBV7-9 CASSQGGFGQPQHF TGTGCCAGCAGCCAAGGGGGGTTCGGTCAGCCCCAGCATTTT
15 NA TRBJ1-1 NA TRBV19 CASSTDRRAVTEAFF TGTGCCAGTAGTACCGACCGCAGGGCGGTCACTGAAGCTTTCTTT
12 NA TRBJ1-2 NA TRBV25-1 CASSNREDGYTF TGTGCCAGCAGTAACAGGGAAGATGGCTACACCTTC
14 once TRBJ1-1 NA TRBV13 CASSLGAGRPEAFF TGTGCCAGCAGCTTAGGAGCAGGGAGACCTGAAGCTTTCTTT
15 NA TRBJ2-1 NA TRBV5-1 CASSLSSASYNEQFF TGCGCCAGCAGCTTGTCGTCAGCTTCCTACAATGAGCAGTTCTTC
15 few TRBJ1-2 TRBD1 TRBV6-1 CASSESPTGNYGYTF TGTGCCAGCAGTGAGTCTCCGACAGGGAACTATGGCTACACCTTC
13 many TRBJ1-2 NA TRBV5-1 CATSPGERYGYTF TGCGCCACCTCTCCGGGGGAGCGGTATGGCTACACCTTC
17 NA TRBJ1-1 TRBD1 TRBV7-6 CASSLIQGAAQNTEAFF TGTGCCAGCAGCTTAATTCAGGGGGCAGCCCAGAACACTGAAGCTTTCTTT
16 NA TRBJ2-7 TRBD1 TRBV28 CASIGPAGTGAYEQYF TGTGCCAGCATTGGACCCGCCGGGACAGGAGCCTACGAGCAGTACTTC
14 many TRBJ1-5 NA TRBV5-1 CASSRGSGDQPQHF TGCGCCAGCAGCCGGGGGAGTGGAGATCAGCCCCAGCATTTT
17 NA TRBJ2-3 NA TRBV11-2 CASTRGAWGAGTDTQYF TGTGCCAGCACCAGGGGGGCCTGGGGGGCGGGCACAGATACGCAGTATTTT
15 NA TRBJ1-2 NA TRBV28 CASSYHPQADSGYTF TGTGCCAGCAGTTACCACCCTCAGGCGGATTCCGGCTACACCTTC
17 once TRBJ2-2 TRBD2 TRBV7-9 CASSRTGTSGPTGELFF TGTGCCAGCAGCCGGACTGGGACTAGCGGCCCCACCGGGGAGCTGTTTTTT
14 few TRBJ2-5 NA TRBV19 CASKARQSRETQYF TGTGCCAGTAAGGCGCGACAGAGCCGTGAGACCCAGTACTTC
15 NA TRBJ2-5 TRBD1 TRBV10-2 CASSETGGGQETQYF TGCGCCAGCAGTGAAACAGGGGGAGGTCAGGAGACCCAGTACTTC
16 once TRBJ2-3 NA TRBV5-1 CASSLGHRGGTDTQYF TGCGCCAGCAGCTTGGGTCACCGAGGCGGCACAGATACGCAGTATTTT
19 NA TRBJ2-3 TRBD2 TRBV7-3 CASSLQPPRLAVSTDTQYF TGTGCCAGCAGCCTGCAACCCCCAAGACTAGCAGTTAGCACAGATACGCAGTATTTT
16 NA TRBJ2-7 NA TRBV7-8 CASSFLSSAWTYEQYF TGTGCCAGCAGCTTCCTCTCATCAGCCTGGACCTACGAGCAGTACTTC
14 NA TRBJ2-1 NA TRBV25-1 CASSENSPGNEQFF TGTGCCAGCAGTGAAAATTCCCCAGGGAATGAGCAGTTCTTC
16 NA TRBJ2-5 TRBD1 TRBV5-1 CASSLGQGALVETQYF TGCGCCAGCAGCTTGGGACAGGGGGCCTTGGTGGAGACCCAGTACTTC
15 few TRBJ2-7 TRBD1 TRBV6-1 CASSDVGQGVYEQYF TGTGCCAGCAGTGATGTAGGACAGGGAGTGTACGAGCAGTACTTC
15 many TRBJ1-4 NA TRBV2 CASRWTATANEKLFF TGTGCCAGCAGGTGGACGGCAACGGCTAATGAAAAACTGTTTTTT
17 NA TRBJ1-1 NA TRBV2 CASSGGQGLGGNTEAFF TGTGCCAGCAGTGGGGGTCAGGGTCTAGGTGGGAACACTGAAGCTTTCTTT
16 NA TRBJ1-4 NA TRBV9 CASSVGVGGSNEKLFF TGTGCCAGCAGCGTAGGAGTTGGGGGTTCTAATGAAAAACTGTTTTTT
12 NA TRBJ2-7 NA TRBV5-4 CATTGSFYEQYF TGTGCCACTACAGGGAGCTTCTACGAGCAGTACTTC
16 once TRBJ2-1 TRBD2 TRBV9 CASSVRSSGRAYEQFF TGTGCCAGCAGCGTTAGGTCTAGCGGGAGGGCATATGAGCAGTTCTTC
15 NA TRBJ2-1 TRBD1 TRBV28 CASSLRGTGSNEQFF TGTGCCAGCAGTTTGCGGGGGACAGGGAGCAATGAGCAGTTCTTC
12 many TRBJ1-1 NA TRBV5-1 CASSLLNTEAFF TGCGCCAGCAGCCTGTTGAACACTGAAGCTTTCTTT
14 NA TRBJ2-5 NA TRBV5-1 CASSSGTTQETQYF TGCGCCAGCAGCTCCGGGACAACACAAGAGACCCAGTACTTC
15 NA TRBJ2-7 NA TRBV28 CASRSQAGRTYEQYF TGTGCCAGCCGATCGCAGGCGGGACGTACCTACGAGCAGTACTTC
15 many TRBJ1-1 NA TRBV7-2 CASSPVGVMNTEAFF TGTGCCAGCAGCCCGGTCGGAGTCATGAACACTGAAGCTTTCTTT
14 few TRBJ2-1 TRBD2 TRBV7-6 CASSASGSFNEQFF TGTGCCAGCAGCGCTAGCGGGAGCTTCAATGAGCAGTTCTTC
14 once TRBJ2-1 NA TRBV6-5 CARPIGNDYNEQFF TGTGCCAGGCCTATCGGGAACGACTACAATGAGCAGTTCTTC
15 once TRBJ1-5 TRBD1 TRBV28 CASRRTGRSNQPQHF TGTGCCAGCAGGCGGACAGGGCGAAGCAATCAGCCCCAGCATTTT
15 NA TRBJ1-4 TRBD1 TRBV7-2 CASSPTGSTNEKLFF TGTGCCAGCAGCCCGACAGGGTCTACTAATGAAAAACTGTTTTTT